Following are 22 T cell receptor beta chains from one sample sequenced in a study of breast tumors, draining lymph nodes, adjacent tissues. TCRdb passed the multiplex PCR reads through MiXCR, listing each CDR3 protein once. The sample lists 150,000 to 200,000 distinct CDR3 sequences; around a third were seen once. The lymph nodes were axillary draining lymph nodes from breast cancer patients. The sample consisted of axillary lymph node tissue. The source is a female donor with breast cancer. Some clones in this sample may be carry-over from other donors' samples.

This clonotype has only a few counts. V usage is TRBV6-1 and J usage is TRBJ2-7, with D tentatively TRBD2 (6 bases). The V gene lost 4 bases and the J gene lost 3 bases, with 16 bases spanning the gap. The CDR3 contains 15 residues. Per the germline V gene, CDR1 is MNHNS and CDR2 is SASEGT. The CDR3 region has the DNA TGTGCCAGCAGTGGAAACCCGGGACTCTTCTACGAGCAGTACTTC. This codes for CASSGNPGLFYEQYF.

The CDR3 sequence is CATSSIRQGSHEKLFF. The CDR3 coding sequence is TGTGCCACCAGCAGCATCCGACAGGGATCGCATGAAAAACTGTTTTTT. J is TRBJ1-4 and V is TRBV15, with 7 nucleotides matching TRBD1. The CDR3 extends over 16 amino acids. Germline V gene sequence: CDR1 LNHNV, CDR2 YYDKDF (reference sequence). V lost 3 bases and J lost 6; bases outside the gene matches: 10.

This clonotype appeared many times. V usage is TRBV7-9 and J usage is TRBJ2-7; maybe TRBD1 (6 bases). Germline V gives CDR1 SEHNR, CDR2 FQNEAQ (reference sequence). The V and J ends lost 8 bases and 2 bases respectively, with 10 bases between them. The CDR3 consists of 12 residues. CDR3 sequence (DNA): TGTGCCAGCGTGGACAGAGCCTACGAGCAGTACTTC. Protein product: CASVDRAYEQYF.

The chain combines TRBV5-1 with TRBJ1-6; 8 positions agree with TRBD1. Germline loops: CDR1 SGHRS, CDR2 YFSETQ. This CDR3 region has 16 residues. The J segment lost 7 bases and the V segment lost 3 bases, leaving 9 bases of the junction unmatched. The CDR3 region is CASSWNGQGTNSPLHF. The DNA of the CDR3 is TGCGCCAGCAGCTGGAACGGACAGGGTACGAATTCACCCCTCCACTTT.

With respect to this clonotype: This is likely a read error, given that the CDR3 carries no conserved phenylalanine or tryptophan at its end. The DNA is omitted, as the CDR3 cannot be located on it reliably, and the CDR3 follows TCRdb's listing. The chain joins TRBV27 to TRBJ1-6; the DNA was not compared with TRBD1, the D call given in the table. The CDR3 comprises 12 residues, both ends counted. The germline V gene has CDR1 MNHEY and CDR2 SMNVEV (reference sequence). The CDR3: CATTKRSGQGYS.

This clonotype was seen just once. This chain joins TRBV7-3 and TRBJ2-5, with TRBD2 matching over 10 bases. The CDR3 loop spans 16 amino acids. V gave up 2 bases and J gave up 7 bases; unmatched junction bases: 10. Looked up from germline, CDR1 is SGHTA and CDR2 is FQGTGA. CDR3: CASSLVRLAGVGTQYF. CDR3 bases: TGTGCCAGCAGCTTAGTTCGCCTAGCGGGAGTTGGGACCCAGTACTTC.

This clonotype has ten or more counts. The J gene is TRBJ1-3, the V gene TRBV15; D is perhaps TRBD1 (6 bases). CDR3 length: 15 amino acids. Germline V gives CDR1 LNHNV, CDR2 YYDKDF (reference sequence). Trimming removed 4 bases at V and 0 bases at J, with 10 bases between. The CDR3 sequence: CATSTGTISGNTIYF. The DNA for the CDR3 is TGTGCCACCAGCACGGGGACAATCTCTGGAAACACCATATATTTT.

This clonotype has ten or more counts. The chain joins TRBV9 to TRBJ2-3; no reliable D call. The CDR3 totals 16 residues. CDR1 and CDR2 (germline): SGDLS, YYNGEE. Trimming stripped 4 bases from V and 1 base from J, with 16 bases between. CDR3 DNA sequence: TGTGCCAGCAGCCCCACTACGAACAGAGGCACAGATACGCAGTATTTT. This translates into CASSPTTNRGTDTQYF.

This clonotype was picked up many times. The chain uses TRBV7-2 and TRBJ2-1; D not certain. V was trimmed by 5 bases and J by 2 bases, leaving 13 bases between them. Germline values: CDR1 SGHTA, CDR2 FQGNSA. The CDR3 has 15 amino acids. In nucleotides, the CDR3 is TGTGCCAGCAGCCCCCCCTCGTCCCCCTACAATGAGCAGTTCTTC. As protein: CASSPPSSPYNEQFF.

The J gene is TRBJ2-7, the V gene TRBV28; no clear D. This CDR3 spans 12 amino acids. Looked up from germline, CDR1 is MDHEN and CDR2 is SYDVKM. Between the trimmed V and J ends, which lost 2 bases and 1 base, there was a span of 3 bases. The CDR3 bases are TGTGCCAGCAGTTTACGGTCCTACGAGCAGTACTTC. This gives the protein CASSLRSYEQYF.

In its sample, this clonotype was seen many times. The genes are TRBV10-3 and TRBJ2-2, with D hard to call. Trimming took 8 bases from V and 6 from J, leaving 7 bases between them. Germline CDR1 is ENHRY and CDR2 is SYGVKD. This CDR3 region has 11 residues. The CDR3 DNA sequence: TGTGCCATCCTAGGTTCCGGGGAGCTGTTTTTT. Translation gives CAILGSGELFF.

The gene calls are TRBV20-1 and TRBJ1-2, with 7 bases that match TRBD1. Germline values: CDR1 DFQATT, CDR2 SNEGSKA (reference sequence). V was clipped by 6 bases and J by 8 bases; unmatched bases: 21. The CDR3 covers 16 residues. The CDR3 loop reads CSAPLDRDSGSLGYTF. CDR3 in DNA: TGCAGTGCGCCCTTAGACAGGGACAGCGGCTCCCTAGGCTACACCTTC.

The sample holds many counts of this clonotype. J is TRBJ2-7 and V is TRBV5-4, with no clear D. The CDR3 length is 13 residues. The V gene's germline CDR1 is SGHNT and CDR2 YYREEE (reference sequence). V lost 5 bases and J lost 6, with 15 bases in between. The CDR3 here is CASRDTQRSEQYF. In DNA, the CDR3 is TGTGCCAGCAGGGATACCCAAAGGTCCGAGCAGTACTTC.

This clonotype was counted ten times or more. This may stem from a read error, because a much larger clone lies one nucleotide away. This chain's CDR3 is CSARELEGATVLTF. DNA of the CDR3: TGCAGTGCTAGAGAATTGGAAGGGGCCACCGTCCTGACTTTC. V and J are TRBV20-1 and TRBJ2-6; TRBD1 is a possible D gene (5 bases). This CDR3 comprises 14 residues. Germline CDR1 and CDR2: DFQATT and SNEGSKA (reference sequence).

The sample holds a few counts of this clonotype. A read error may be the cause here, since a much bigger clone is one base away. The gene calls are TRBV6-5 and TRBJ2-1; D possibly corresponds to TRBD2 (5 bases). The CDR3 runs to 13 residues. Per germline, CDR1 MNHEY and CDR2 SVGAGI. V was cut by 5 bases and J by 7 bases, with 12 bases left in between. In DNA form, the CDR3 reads TGTGCCAGCAGTCACGGGGAAGGGAATGAGCAGTTCTTC. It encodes CASSHGEGNEQFF.

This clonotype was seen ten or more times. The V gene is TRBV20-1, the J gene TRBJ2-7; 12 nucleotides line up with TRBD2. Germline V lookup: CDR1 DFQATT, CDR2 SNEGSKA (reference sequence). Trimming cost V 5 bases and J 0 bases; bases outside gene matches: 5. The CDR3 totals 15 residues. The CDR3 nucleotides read TGCAGTGCTTCCAGACTAGCGGGAGACTCCTACGAGCAGTACTTC. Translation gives CSASRLAGDSYEQYF.

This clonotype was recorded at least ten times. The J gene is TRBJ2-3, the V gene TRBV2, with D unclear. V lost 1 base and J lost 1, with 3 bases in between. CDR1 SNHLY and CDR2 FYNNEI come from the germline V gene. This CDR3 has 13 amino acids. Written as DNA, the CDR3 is TGTGCCAGCAGTGAAGTCGGCACAGATACGCAGTATTTT. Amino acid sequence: CASSEVGTDTQYF.

The CDR3 nucleotides read TGTGCCACCAGCAGAAGAACAACGGGAGGGTACACCTTC. Translating gives CATSRRTTGGYTF. The rearrangement joins TRBV15 to TRBJ1-2; D is undetermined. Looked up from germline, CDR1 is LNHNV and CDR2 is YYDKDF (reference sequence). The V end was cut by 2 bases, the J end by 11 bases, with 15 bases between. The CDR3 is made up of 13 amino acids.

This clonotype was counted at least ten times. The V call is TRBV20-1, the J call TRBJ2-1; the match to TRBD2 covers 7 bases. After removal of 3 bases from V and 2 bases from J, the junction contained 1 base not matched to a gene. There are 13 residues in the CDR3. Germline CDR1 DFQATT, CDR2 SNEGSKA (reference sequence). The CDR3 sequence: CSASGLAYNEQFF. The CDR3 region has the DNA TGCAGTGCTAGTGGACTAGCCTACAATGAGCAGTTCTTC.

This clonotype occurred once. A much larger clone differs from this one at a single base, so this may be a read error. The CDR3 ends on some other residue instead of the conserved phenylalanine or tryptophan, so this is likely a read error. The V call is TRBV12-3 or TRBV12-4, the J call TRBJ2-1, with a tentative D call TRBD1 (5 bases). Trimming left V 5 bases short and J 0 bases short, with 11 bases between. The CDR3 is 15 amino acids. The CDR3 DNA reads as TGTGCCAGCAGTCGCAGGGCAAGCTCCTACAATGAGCAGTTCTTG. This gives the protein CASSRRASSYNEQFL.

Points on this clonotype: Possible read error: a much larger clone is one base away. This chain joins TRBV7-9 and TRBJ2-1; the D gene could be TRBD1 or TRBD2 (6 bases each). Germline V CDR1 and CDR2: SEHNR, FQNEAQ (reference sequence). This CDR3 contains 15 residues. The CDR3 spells CASSLDGGRNNEQLF. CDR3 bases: TGTGCCAGCAGCTTAGATGGGGGGCGCAACAATGAGCAGCTCTTC.

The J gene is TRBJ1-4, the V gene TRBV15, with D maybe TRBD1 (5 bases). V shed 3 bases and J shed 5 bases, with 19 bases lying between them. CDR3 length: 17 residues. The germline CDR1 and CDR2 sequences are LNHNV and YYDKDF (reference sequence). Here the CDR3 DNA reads TGTGCCACCAGCAGCTTAGTATGGCAGGGTATGAATGAAAAACTGTTTTTT. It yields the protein CATSSLVWQGMNEKLFF.